A single sample is the source of the 7 T cell receptor beta chains below, sequenced in a study of shared clonotypes between healthy human individuals. Naive CD8 cells were CD45RO-negative, positively selected for CCR7, excluding terminally differentiated effector memory CD45RA+ cells. Sequencing used immunoSEQ multiplex PCR; TCRdb keeps in-frame clones, though not all of them. The sample consists of about 600,000 clones, about 98% of them appearing once. Sequencing was done on a sample of naive CD8+ T cells sorted from blood. The receptors were gathered from a man aged 25-45 years in good health.

This chain uses TRBV7-3 with TRBJ2-1; 12 bases fit TRBD1. V was clipped by 2 bases and J by 8 bases; unmatched bases: 7. CDR1 is SGHTA, CDR2 FQGTGA, per germline. The CDR3 spans 16 residues. CDR3: CASSLAPGQGAYEQFF. The CDR3 DNA reads as TGTGCCAGCAGCTTAGCTCCGGGACAGGGGGCATATGAGCAGTTCTTC.

This chain uses TRBV11-2 with TRBJ1-2, with D tentatively TRBD1 (6 bases). Trimming removed 5 bases from V and 5 bases from J, with 12 bases in between. The CDR3 consists of 13 residues. CDR1 and CDR2 from the germline V gene are SGHAT and FQNNGV. The DNA for the CDR3 is TGTGCCAGCAGCATAGGACAGCATTATGGCTACACCTTC. Its translation: CASSIGQHYGYTF.

The CDR3 nucleotides are TGTGCCAGCAGTACCAGGGACGGCAAAAACATTCAGTACTTC. This translates into CASSTRDGKNIQYF. This sequence joins TRBV27 and TRBJ2-4; D tentatively reads TRBD1 or TRBD2 (5 bases each). The CDR3 is 14 residues long. The V gene's germline CDR1 is MNHEY and CDR2 SMNVEV (reference sequence). V dropped 5 bases and J dropped 3 bases, with 11 bases sitting between them.

This chain connects TRBV4-1 to TRBJ2-7; TRBD1 aligns across 8 bases. J was trimmed by 2 bases and V by 5 bases; bases with no gene match: 5. Germline CDR1 and CDR2: MGHRA and YSYEKL. CDR3 length equals 14 residues. CDR3 loop: CASSAQGDTYEQYF. The DNA for the CDR3 is TGCGCCAGCAGCGCACAGGGGGATACCTACGAGCAGTACTTC.

The chain employs TRBV2 and TRBJ2-1, with unresolved D. CDR3 length equals 13 residues. The ends were cut back, 10 bases at V and 4 bases at J, with 14 bases in the middle. Germline V CDR1 and CDR2: SNHLY, FYNNEI. The CDR3: CATRTYLYNEQFF. The CDR3 coding sequence is TGTGCCACTCGGACCTACCTTTACAATGAGCAGTTCTTC.

This CDR3 is CATSSSRTYEQYF. The DNA of the CDR3 is TGTGCCACCAGCAGCAGTAGAACCTACGAGCAGTACTTC. The chain joins TRBV15 to TRBJ2-7, with D uncertain. The CDR3 runs 13 residues. Germline CDR1 LNHNV, CDR2 YYDKDF (reference sequence). With 3 bases removed from V and 2 bases from J, the gap between germline ends came to 8 bases.

V and J are TRBV11-2 and TRBJ2-7; D ambiguous. The CDR3 is 13 amino acids. Trimming removed 7 bases at V and 2 bases at J, with 12 bases between. CDR1 SGHAT and CDR2 FQNNGV come from the germline V gene. The CDR3 sequence is CASKGTDAYEQYF. The CDR3 DNA is TGTGCCAGCAAGGGAACAGATGCCTACGAGCAGTACTTC.